This TCR beta chain was sequenced during a study of blood T cells in healthy people across ages. Study observations and caveats: It was not possible, with unsorted PBMCs, to conclusively compare naive and antigen-experienced cells.

Donors gave about 9.3 milliliters of peripheral blood apiece. Each sample gave at least 7 million isolated PBMCs. Points on this clonotype: What it binds is not known.

Alongside a J-beta primer mix, a sample-barcoded 5' primer served in a second PCR lasting about 7 to 11 cycles. CDR3-containing paired-end reads numbered at least 2.5 million in each sample. One entry per CDR3 protein, called by TCRdb with MiXCR from the 5' RACE reads. The sample lists nearly 1 million distinct CDR3 sequences; approximately 50% were seen once. Sequencing input: blood. The clonotype comes from an older woman in good health.

CDR3 in amino acids: CASGTEFDQPQHF. CDR3 nucleotide sequence: TGTGCCAGCGGGACTGAATTCGATCAGCCCCAGCATTTT. The V and J genes are TRBV3-1 and TRBJ1-5, with D perhaps TRBD1 (5 bases). The CDR3 loop spans 13 amino acids. V lost 8 bases, J lost 5 bases, and 13 bases lay in between. The germline gives CDR1 LGHDT, CDR2 YNNKEL (reference sequence).